This is a list of T cell receptor beta chains from one sample in a study of blood T cell repertoires in COVID-19. TCRdb keeps only in-frame clones here, not all; method: immunoSEQ multiplex PCR. This sample has more than 150,000 clones, with roughly 79% found just once. Sequenced input: peripheral blood. These receptor sequences come from a woman aged 80 or older with COVID-19, enrolled during active disease. Each CDR3 is given with its conserved first and last residue. Fields, in order: V gene, J gene, D gene, clone size, CDR3 DNA, CDR3 protein. D genes are given only for firm matches. The size entry is marked missing in some rows and otherwise reads once, few, many or a size class.

v_gene: TRBV7-9; j_gene: TRBJ1-2; d_gene: TRBD1; abundance: NA; CDR3nt: TGTGCCAGCAGCTCTCAGGGGGCAGGCTACACCTTC; CDR3aa: CASSSQGAGYTF
v_gene: TRBV4-2; j_gene: TRBJ2-2; d_gene: NA; abundance: NA; CDR3nt: TGTGCCAGCAGCCAAGGACAGGCGGAGGCCGGGGAGCTGTTTTTT; CDR3aa: CASSQGQAEAGELFF
v_gene: TRBV4-2; j_gene: TRBJ2-2; d_gene: TRBD2; abundance: NA; CDR3nt: TGTGCCAGCAGCCAAGGACTAGCGGGAGTCCCCACCGGGGAGCTGTTTTTT; CDR3aa: CASSQGLAGVPTGELFF
v_gene: TRBV28; j_gene: TRBJ2-7; d_gene: NA; abundance: NA; CDR3nt: TGTGCCAGCACCCCTTGGGAGGCAGGTGGGGGTCACGAGCAGTACTTC; CDR3aa: CASTPWEAGGGHEQYF
v_gene: TRBV5-1; j_gene: TRBJ2-6; d_gene: TRBD1; abundance: NA; CDR3nt: TGCGCCAGCAGCACCGGACAGGGTCTTAGCTCTGGGGCCAACGTCCTGACTTTC; CDR3aa: CASSTGQGLSSGANVLTF
v_gene: TRBV2; j_gene: TRBJ1-1; d_gene: NA; abundance: few; CDR3nt: TGTGCCAGCAGGAATCTGGAGACTGAAGCTTTCTTT; CDR3aa: CASRNLETEAFF
v_gene: TRBV5-1; j_gene: TRBJ1-4; d_gene: NA; abundance: NA; CDR3nt: TGCGCCAGCAGCTCGACAGATACAACTAATGAAAAACTGTTTTTT; CDR3aa: CASSSTDTTNEKLFF
v_gene: TRBV28; j_gene: TRBJ2-7; d_gene: NA; abundance: NA; CDR3nt: TGTGCCAGCAGTTTAACCGGTGCGGCCGAGCAGTACTTC; CDR3aa: CASSLTGAAEQYF
v_gene: TRBV6-5; j_gene: TRBJ1-5; d_gene: NA; abundance: NA; CDR3nt: TGTGCCAGCAGTTATGACAGTTATCAGCCCCAGCATTTT; CDR3aa: CASSYDSYQPQHF
v_gene: TRBV7-9; j_gene: TRBJ2-1; d_gene: NA; abundance: NA; CDR3nt: TGTGCCAGCAGCTTATCACGGGGATCGGCCCAGAATGAGCAGTTCTTC; CDR3aa: CASSLSRGSAQNEQFF
v_gene: TRBV3-1/TRBV3-2; j_gene: TRBJ2-7; d_gene: NA; abundance: NA; CDR3nt: TGTGCCAGCAGGGGAAGCGGGTCGGGGTACGAGCAGTACTTC; CDR3aa: CASRGSGSGYEQYF
v_gene: TRBV12-3/TRBV12-4; j_gene: TRBJ2-7; d_gene: NA; abundance: NA; CDR3nt: TGTGCCAGCACCACCGACAGGTCCTACGAGCAGTACTTC; CDR3aa: CASTTDRSYEQYF
v_gene: TRBV18; j_gene: TRBJ1-4; d_gene: TRBD1; abundance: NA; CDR3nt: TGTGCCAGCTCACGTCACAGGGGGTATACTAATGAAAAACTGTTTTTT; CDR3aa: CASSRHRGYTNEKLFF
v_gene: TRBV28; j_gene: TRBJ2-7; d_gene: TRBD2; abundance: NA; CDR3nt: TGTGCCAGCAGTCCCGGGACTAACTCCTACGAGCAGTACTTC; CDR3aa: CASSPGTNSYEQYF
v_gene: TRBV28; j_gene: TRBJ2-7; d_gene: NA; abundance: NA; CDR3nt: TGTGCCAGCACCGGGAGCGCCCCCTACGAGCAGTACTTC; CDR3aa: CASTGSAPYEQYF
v_gene: TRBV29-1; j_gene: TRBJ1-2; d_gene: NA; abundance: NA; CDR3nt: TGCAGCGTCCACCGTCGGGATGAGTATGGCTACACCTTC; CDR3aa: CSVHRRDEYGYTF
v_gene: TRBV27; j_gene: TRBJ1-6; d_gene: NA; abundance: once; CDR3nt: TGTGCCAGCAGAAGGTCCGGGACACACACAAATTCACCCCTCCACTTT; CDR3aa: CASRRSGTHTNSPLHF
v_gene: TRBV12-3/TRBV12-4; j_gene: TRBJ1-2; d_gene: NA; abundance: NA; CDR3nt: TGTGCCAGCAGTTTACGGGGGGGGGATGGCTACACCTTC; CDR3aa: CASSLRGGDGYTF
v_gene: TRBV5-5; j_gene: TRBJ2-1; d_gene: TRBD2; abundance: NA; CDR3nt: TGTGCCAGCAGCTTGGATCTAGCGGGAGTGCAGTTCTTC; CDR3aa: CASSLDLAGVQFF
v_gene: TRBV10-3; j_gene: TRBJ1-3; d_gene: NA; abundance: NA; CDR3nt: TGTGCCATCAGTGATTGGGACTCAAACACCATATATTTT; CDR3aa: CAISDWDSNTIYF
v_gene: TRBV27; j_gene: TRBJ2-1; d_gene: TRBD2; abundance: NA; CDR3nt: TGTGCCAGCAGTCTAGCGGGAGCGTACAATGAGCAGTTCTTC; CDR3aa: CASSLAGAYNEQFF
v_gene: TRBV7-2; j_gene: TRBJ2-7; d_gene: TRBD2; abundance: NA; CDR3nt: TGTGCCAGCAGCTTGACTAGCGGGGGGTACGAGCAGTACTTC; CDR3aa: CASSLTSGGYEQYF
v_gene: TRBV7-3; j_gene: TRBJ2-3; d_gene: TRBD2; abundance: NA; CDR3nt: TGTGCCAGCAGCTTAGGACTAGCGGAGAGCACAGATACGCAGTATTTT; CDR3aa: CASSLGLAESTDTQYF
v_gene: TRBV3-1/TRBV3-2; j_gene: TRBJ2-1; d_gene: NA; abundance: NA; CDR3nt: TGTGCCAGCAGCCAAGAGAGCGGCAGCTCCTACAATGAGCAGTTCTTC; CDR3aa: CASSQESGSSYNEQFF
v_gene: TRBV3-1/TRBV3-2; j_gene: TRBJ1-2; d_gene: NA; abundance: NA; CDR3nt: TGTGCCAGCAGCCAAGCTCAGGGCGATGGCTACACCTTC; CDR3aa: CASSQAQGDGYTF
v_gene: TRBV6-5; j_gene: TRBJ2-7; d_gene: NA; abundance: NA; CDR3nt: TGTGCCAGCAGATACCTACCAGGGTCCTACGAGCAGTACTTC; CDR3aa: CASRYLPGSYEQYF
v_gene: TRBV2; j_gene: TRBJ2-5; d_gene: TRBD2; abundance: NA; CDR3nt: TGTGCCAGCAGTGAGTTAGCGGGAGTGGAAGAGACCCAGTACTTC; CDR3aa: CASSELAGVEETQYF
v_gene: TRBV4-1; j_gene: TRBJ1-2; d_gene: TRBD1; abundance: NA; CDR3nt: TGCGCCAGCAGCCGGGACAGTGGGTATGGCTACACCTTC; CDR3aa: CASSRDSGYGYTF
v_gene: TRBV7-3; j_gene: TRBJ2-5; d_gene: TRBD1; abundance: NA; CDR3nt: TGTGCCAGCAGCCCAGGGACAGCGCAAGAGACCCAGTACTTC; CDR3aa: CASSPGTAQETQYF
v_gene: TRBV28; j_gene: TRBJ1-2; d_gene: NA; abundance: NA; CDR3nt: TGTGCCAGCAGTCGGAGCCAGATCTATGGCTACACCTTC; CDR3aa: CASSRSQIYGYTF
v_gene: TRBV28; j_gene: TRBJ2-7; d_gene: TRBD1; abundance: NA; CDR3nt: TGTGCCAGCAGCACGGGACAGGGGGCGTACGAGCAGTACTTC; CDR3aa: CASSTGQGAYEQYF
v_gene: TRBV3-1/TRBV3-2; j_gene: TRBJ2-7; d_gene: NA; abundance: NA; CDR3nt: TGTGCCAGCAGCGGTCCAGGGACCTACGAGCAGTACTTC; CDR3aa: CASSGPGTYEQYF
v_gene: TRBV6-2/TRBV6-3; j_gene: TRBJ2-1; d_gene: NA; abundance: NA; CDR3nt: TGTGCCAGCAGTTACGTTAGTCACAATGAGCAGTTCTTC; CDR3aa: CASSYVSHNEQFF
v_gene: TRBV2; j_gene: TRBJ1-5; d_gene: NA; abundance: NA; CDR3nt: TGTGCCAGCAGCCTCGAGCACGCTAGCAATCAGCCCCAGCATTTT; CDR3aa: CASSLEHASNQPQHF
v_gene: TRBV3-1/TRBV3-2; j_gene: TRBJ1-5; d_gene: TRBD1; abundance: NA; CDR3nt: TGTGCCAGCAGCCAGACCGGGACAGGGGGCGGTCAGCCCCAGCATTTT; CDR3aa: CASSQTGTGGGQPQHF
v_gene: TRBV27; j_gene: TRBJ2-5; d_gene: NA; abundance: NA; CDR3nt: TGTGCCAGCAGTTTTTTGGGCAGCCAAGAGACCCAGTACTTC; CDR3aa: CASSFLGSQETQYF
v_gene: TRBV7-8; j_gene: TRBJ1-4; d_gene: NA; abundance: few; CDR3nt: TGTGCCAGCAGGAACGTTGGGGCTGCTAATGAAAAACTGTTTTTT; CDR3aa: CASRNVGAANEKLFF
v_gene: TRBV11-2; j_gene: TRBJ2-1; d_gene: NA; abundance: NA; CDR3nt: TGTGCCAGCAGCTTAGACGGGAATGAGCAGTTCTTC; CDR3aa: CASSLDGNEQFF
v_gene: TRBV11-3; j_gene: TRBJ2-5; d_gene: NA; abundance: NA; CDR3nt: TGTGCCAGCAGCTTAGAAGGGGGCCAAGAGACCCAGTACTTC; CDR3aa: CASSLEGGQETQYF
v_gene: TRBV20-1; j_gene: TRBJ2-5; d_gene: TRBD2; abundance: NA; CDR3nt: TGCAGTGCTAGTCTGCTAGCGGGGGAGGAGACCCAGTACTTC; CDR3aa: CSASLLAGEETQYF
v_gene: TRBV28; j_gene: TRBJ2-7; d_gene: TRBD1; abundance: NA; CDR3nt: TGTGCCAGCAGTTCCCGGGACAGGGACGAGCAGTACTTC; CDR3aa: CASSSRDRDEQYF
v_gene: TRBV19; j_gene: TRBJ1-1; d_gene: NA; abundance: few; CDR3nt: TGTGCCAGTAGTACAGGGGTGGAAGGCACTGAAGCTTTCTTT; CDR3aa: CASSTGVEGTEAFF
v_gene: TRBV29-1; j_gene: TRBJ2-2; d_gene: TRBD1; abundance: NA; CDR3nt: TGCAGCATCGGACAGGGGGCAGGCACCGGGGAGCTGTTTTTT; CDR3aa: CSIGQGAGTGELFF
v_gene: TRBV18; j_gene: TRBJ1-3; d_gene: NA; abundance: NA; CDR3nt: TGTGCCAGCTCACCGAATACAGGGAGCTCTGGAAACACCATATATTTT; CDR3aa: CASSPNTGSSGNTIYF
v_gene: TRBV2; j_gene: TRBJ2-2; d_gene: NA; abundance: once; CDR3nt: TGTGCCAGCAGTGAAGTTGGCAGGGGCAACGGGGAGCTGTTTTTT; CDR3aa: CASSEVGRGNGELFF
v_gene: TRBV28; j_gene: TRBJ1-6; d_gene: NA; abundance: NA; CDR3nt: TGTGCCAGCAGTCCAACCAGGGTAGGATCACCCCTCCACTTT; CDR3aa: CASSPTRVGSPLHF
v_gene: TRBV15; j_gene: TRBJ1-5; d_gene: TRBD1; abundance: NA; CDR3nt: TGTGCCACCAGCAGAGAGACAGGGTTGAGCAATCAGCCCCAGCATTTT; CDR3aa: CATSRETGLSNQPQHF
v_gene: TRBV4-2; j_gene: TRBJ2-7; d_gene: TRBD2; abundance: NA; CDR3nt: TGTGCCAGCAGCCAAGATCGGGGACTAGCGGCACGGGACTACGAGCAGTACTTC; CDR3aa: CASSQDRGLAARDYEQYF
v_gene: TRBV21-1; j_gene: TRBJ1-4; d_gene: NA; abundance: few; CDR3nt: TGTGCCAGCAGCACGAGACAGGGCCATCCACTCATCTCAACTAATGAAAAACTGTTTTTT; CDR3aa: CASSTRQGHPLISTNEKLFF
v_gene: TRBV6-2/TRBV6-3; j_gene: TRBJ2-2; d_gene: NA; abundance: once; CDR3nt: TGTGCCAGCAGTCTGGCAGGGCGGACCGGGGAGCTGTTTTTT; CDR3aa: CASSLAGRTGELFF
v_gene: TRBV7-9; j_gene: TRBJ2-1; d_gene: TRBD1; abundance: NA; CDR3nt: TGTGCCAGCAGCACCGGGACAGGGGGTAACAATGAGCAGTTCTTC; CDR3aa: CASSTGTGGNNEQFF
v_gene: TRBV29-1; j_gene: TRBJ2-2; d_gene: TRBD2; abundance: once; CDR3nt: TGCAGCGTTGGCGGCGGGGGGGCGAACACCGGGGAGCTGTTTTTT; CDR3aa: CSVGGGGANTGELFF
v_gene: TRBV7-6; j_gene: TRBJ2-1; d_gene: NA; abundance: NA; CDR3nt: TGTGCCAGCGCAGATCGGGCGGGTTCGGATGAGCAGTTCTTC; CDR3aa: CASADRAGSDEQFF
v_gene: TRBV19; j_gene: TRBJ2-5; d_gene: TRBD2; abundance: NA; CDR3nt: TGTGCCAGTAGTACACCGGGGGGGCCGAAGGAGACCCAGTACTTC; CDR3aa: CASSTPGGPKETQYF
v_gene: TRBV21-1; j_gene: TRBJ2-7; d_gene: NA; abundance: NA; CDR3nt: TGTGCCAGCAGCAAAGTAGCGGGGGTTGGGTCCTACGAGCAGTACTTC; CDR3aa: CASSKVAGVGSYEQYF
v_gene: TRBV5-5; j_gene: TRBJ1-6; d_gene: TRBD1; abundance: once; CDR3nt: TGTGCCAGCAGCTTGGTAACAGGGGGGTCACCCCTCCACTTT; CDR3aa: CASSLVTGGSPLHF
v_gene: TRBV11-3; j_gene: TRBJ2-4; d_gene: NA; abundance: NA; CDR3nt: TGTGCCAGCACCCCCCGAGGGCGGAGGGTGGCCAAAAACATTCAGTACTTC; CDR3aa: CASTPRGRRVAKNIQYF
v_gene: TRBV24-1; j_gene: TRBJ2-1; d_gene: TRBD2; abundance: NA; CDR3nt: TGTGCCACCGTAGCGGGGGGGCATGACAATGAGCAGTTCTTC; CDR3aa: CATVAGGHDNEQFF
v_gene: TRBV10-2; j_gene: TRBJ2-1; d_gene: TRBD2; abundance: once; CDR3nt: TGCGCCAGCAGTGAGAGCCAGGGACTAGCGGGTGGTGAGCAGTTCTTC; CDR3aa: CASSESQGLAGGEQFF